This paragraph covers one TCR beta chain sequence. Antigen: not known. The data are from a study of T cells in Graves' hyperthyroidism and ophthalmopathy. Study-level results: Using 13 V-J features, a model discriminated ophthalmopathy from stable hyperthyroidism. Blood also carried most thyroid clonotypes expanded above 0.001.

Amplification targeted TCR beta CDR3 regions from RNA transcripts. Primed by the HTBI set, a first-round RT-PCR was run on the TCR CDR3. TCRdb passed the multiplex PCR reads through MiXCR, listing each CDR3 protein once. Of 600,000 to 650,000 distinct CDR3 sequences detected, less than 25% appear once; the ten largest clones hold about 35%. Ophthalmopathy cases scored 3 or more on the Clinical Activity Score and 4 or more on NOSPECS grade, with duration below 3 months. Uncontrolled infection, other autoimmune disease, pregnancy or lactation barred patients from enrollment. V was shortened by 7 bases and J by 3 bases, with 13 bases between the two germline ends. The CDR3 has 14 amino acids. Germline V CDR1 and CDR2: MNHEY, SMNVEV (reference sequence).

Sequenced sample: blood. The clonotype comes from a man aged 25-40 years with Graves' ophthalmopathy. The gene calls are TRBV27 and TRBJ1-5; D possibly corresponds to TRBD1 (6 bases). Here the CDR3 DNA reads TGTGCCAGCAAGTACACAGGGTACAATCAGCCCCAGCATTTT. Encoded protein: CASKYTGYNQPQHF.